These 24 T cell receptor beta chains were sequenced from one sample in a study of siplizumab effects on memory and regulatory T cells. Produced via immunoSEQ multiplex PCR; TCRdb's table is partial and in-frame only. The sample shows roughly 100,000 clones, 85% to 95% of them seen only once. Sequenced: non-Treg CD4+ T cells sorted from blood. The receptors were gathered from a human donor in good health.

In its sample, this clone was seen once. The rearrangement uses TRBV18 and TRBJ2-3, with D possibly TRBD1 on 5 matching bases. The CDR3 spans 15 residues. CDR1 is KGHSH, CDR2 LQKENI, per germline. V dropped 1 base and J dropped 0 bases, with 8 bases sitting between them. CDR3 amino acids: CASSPQAGSTDTQYF. In DNA form, the CDR3 reads TGTGCCAGCTCACCACAAGCAGGGAGCACAGATACGCAGTATTTT.

The V call is TRBV19, the J call TRBJ2-2; 8 bases line up with TRBD2. The CDR3 is 15 residues long. The trim removed 9 bases at V and 4 bases at J, leaving 10 bases unmatched. Germline assignment: CDR1 LNHDA and CDR2 SQIVND (reference sequence). The CDR3 bases are TGTGCCAGCCACTTAACGGGAGGGAGCACCGGGGAGCTGTTTTTT. Translated, it gives CASHLTGGSTGELFF.

The genes are TRBV7-2 and TRBJ2-3; no reliable D call. Germline assignment: CDR1 SGHTA and CDR2 FQGNSA. Trimming took 8 bases from V and 1 from J, leaving 13 bases between them. CDR3 size: 14 residues. CDR3 sequence (DNA): TGTGCCAGCCGCCCCGCGGACGGCACAGATACGCAGTATTTT. Translation gives CASRPADGTDTQYF. Together with reference TRBV7-2 and TRBJ2-3, the CDR3 gives the full variable domain: GAGVSQSPSNKVTEKGKDVELRCDPISGHTALYWYRQSLGQGLEFLIYFQGNSAPDKSGLPSDRFSAERTGGSVSTLTIQRTQQEDSAVYLCASRPADGTDTQYFGPGTRLTVL.

The chain has TRBV19 and TRBJ2-3, with a weak D call TRBD2 (6 bases). The CDR3 length is 13 residues. Germline assignment: CDR1 LNHDA and CDR2 SQIVND (reference sequence). V dropped 5 bases and J dropped 4 bases, with 10 bases sitting between them. CDR3 residues: CASSVGTSDTQYF. CDR3 bases: TGTGCCAGTAGTGTCGGGACTTCAGATACGCAGTATTTT.

V usage is TRBV11-3 and J usage is TRBJ2-1; 8 bases line up with TRBD2. The ends lost 7 bases at V and 4 bases at J; junction bases unmatched: 6. Germline-derived CDR1 and CDR2 are SGHNT and YENEEA. The CDR3 loop spans 14 amino acids. This CDR3 is CASKIAGPYNEQFF. CDR3 bases: TGTGCCAGCAAAATAGCGGGACCGTACAATGAGCAGTTCTTC.

This clone came up a few times. The CDR3 bases are TGTGCCAGTAGTATAGCCGGAAGACGGGCCGGGGAGCTGTTTTTT. The encoded protein is CASSIAGRRAGELFF. V usage is TRBV19 and J usage is TRBJ2-2; D unclear. V was clipped by 1 base and J by 6 bases, with 12 bases between them. This CDR3 region has 15 residues. Per the germline V gene, CDR1 is LNHDA and CDR2 is SQIVND (reference sequence).

The chain carries TRBV5-8 and TRBJ2-5; TRBD2 aligns across 9 bases. This CDR3 has 16 residues. V was pared by 4 bases and J by 5 bases, with 12 bases of the junction left unmatched. The germline CDR1 and CDR2 sequences are SGHTS and YDEGEE. DNA of the CDR3: TGTGCCAGCAGCCCGGGAGTAGCGGGAGAAGGGGAGACCCAGTACTTC. It is translated as CASSPGVAGEGETQYF.

In this sample, this clone turned up a few times. The chain carries TRBV4-1 and TRBJ2-1, with 14 bases lining up with TRBD2. With 0 bases clipped from V and 13 bases from J, the junction kept 8 bases outside the gene matches. Per germline, CDR1 MGHRA and CDR2 YSYEKL. CDR3 size: 16 residues. The CDR3 nucleotides read TGCGCCAGCAGCCAAGATAACGGACTAGCGGGAGGACGACAGTTCTTC. It is translated as CASSQDNGLAGGRQFF.

V gene TRBV5-1 combines with J gene TRBJ2-1; TRBD1 or TRBD2 may be the D gene (5 bases each). Germline CDR1 reads SGHRS; CDR2 reads YFSETQ. The CDR3 is 17 amino acids. The ends were cut back, 4 bases at V and 1 base at J, with 18 bases in the middle. The CDR3 DNA is TGCGCCAGCAGCCCCGAACCGGGACGATGGTCCTACAATGAGCAGTTCTTC. The encoded protein is CASSPEPGRWSYNEQFF. The full variable domain, rest sourced from reference TRBV5-1 and TRBJ2-1, is KAGVTQTPRYLIKTRGQQVTLSCSPISGHRSVSWYQQTPGQGLQFLFEYFSETQRNKGNFPGRFSGRQFSNSRSEMNVSTLELGDSALYLCASSPEPGRWSYNEQFFGPGTRLTVL.

The gene calls are TRBV9 and TRBJ1-1; D gene unclear. Trimming cost V 0 bases and J 4 bases, with 10 bases left between them. Germline V gives CDR1 SGDLS, CDR2 YYNGEE. The CDR3 is 14 amino acids. The CDR3 sequence is CASSVVGLSTEAFF. CDR3 in DNA: TGTGCCAGCAGCGTAGTTGGGCTTAGCACTGAAGCTTTCTTT.

The J gene is TRBJ2-5, the V gene TRBV10-1; 10 bases are shared with TRBD2. The better agreement between TRBJ2-7 and the DNA end casts doubt on the J call. The CDR3 is 16 amino acids. Germline CDR1 is WNHNN and CDR2 is SYGVQD (reference sequence). As DNA, the CDR3 is TGCGCCAGGGGGACTAGCGTCCTCCTCACGAACTACGAGCAGTACTTC. Protein sequence: CARGTSVLLTNYEQYF.

This sequence joins TRBV20-1 and TRBJ2-1; D gene ambiguous. This CDR3 comprises 11 residues. Germline V gene sequence: CDR1 DFQATT, CDR2 SNEGSKA (reference sequence). The V end lost 3 bases, the J end lost 4 bases, and 4 bases lay between the germline ends. CDR3 in DNA: TGCAGTGCTAGTGCTTACAATGAGCAGTTCTTC. This codes for CSASAYNEQFF.

This clone has just a few counts. The rearrangement joins TRBV5-6 to TRBJ2-3; 12 bases are shared with TRBD1. The CDR3 is 18 residues long. Germline loops: CDR1 SGHDT, CDR2 YYEEEE. After removal of 1 base from V and 7 bases from J, the junction contained 13 bases not matched to a gene. The CDR3 loop is CASSLPGTGGFGGHTQYF. CDR3 nucleotide sequence: TGTGCCAGCAGCTTGCCTGGGACAGGGGGCTTCGGGGGTCATACGCAGTATTTT.

This rearrangement joins TRBV28 to TRBJ2-2; D is uncertain. The CDR3 contains 17 residues. CDR1 is MDHEN, CDR2 SYDVKM, per germline. V lost 6 bases, J lost 1 base, and 18 bases lay in between. For the CDR3, the DNA is TGTGCCAGCAGGGCCGTTACACTTATAATGAACACCGGGGAGCTGTTTTTT. Translation: CASRAVTLIMNTGELFF.

The V call is TRBV9, the J call TRBJ1-2; D may be TRBD1 (6 bases). V was cut by 4 bases and J by 1 base, with 14 bases left in between. This CDR3 has 15 residues. Germline V gene data show CDR1 as SGDLS and CDR2 as YYNGEE. CDR3 nucleotide sequence: TGTGCCAGCAGCAAGTCGACAGGCTTTAACTATGGCTACACCTTC. Translation gives CASSKSTGFNYGYTF.

The genes are TRBV30 and TRBJ2-3; TRBD2 aligns across 9 bases. The germline V gene encodes CDR1 GTSNPN and CDR2 SVGIG (reference sequence). Trimming took 5 bases from V and 0 from J; bases not matched to a gene: 9. CDR3 size: 16 residues. The CDR3 loop reads CAWGLGTSLSTDTQYF. The CDR3 bases are TGTGCCTGGGGACTAGGGACTAGCCTTAGCACAGATACGCAGTATTTT.

The chain couples TRBV19 to TRBJ2-7; TRBD1 matches at 9 bases. The germline V gene encodes CDR1 LNHDA and CDR2 SQIVND (reference sequence). The CDR3 loop spans 15 amino acids. The junction had 10 bases not matched to a gene; V was cut back by 6 bases and J by 4 bases. In DNA, the CDR3 is TGTGCCAGTAGCATCCAAGGGACAGGGACGTACGAGCAGTACTTC. Its translation is CASSIQGTGTYEQYF.

The V gene is TRBV7-9, the J gene TRBJ1-5, with TRBD1 identical over 8 bases. The CDR3 extends over 15 amino acids. Germline trimming cut 8 bases from V and 1 base from J; bases unmatched to any gene: 7. In germline, CDR1 is SEHNR, CDR2 FQNEAQ (reference sequence). CDR3: CASASGTGSNQPQHF. CDR3 in DNA: TGTGCCAGCGCCTCTGGGACAGGCAGCAATCAGCCCCAGCATTTT.

V and J are TRBV5-4 and TRBJ2-1, with 8 bases fitting TRBD2. The CDR3 runs 15 residues. J lost 2 bases, V lost 1 base, and 2 bases had no gene match. CDR1 is SGHNT and CDR2 is YYREEE in the germline V gene (reference sequence). CDR3: CASSLSSGAYNEQFF. The CDR3 DNA reads TGTGCCAGCAGCTTGAGTAGCGGGGCCTACAATGAGCAGTTCTTC. Full variable domain (outside the CDR3, taken from reference TRBV5-4 and TRBJ2-1): ETGVTQSPTHLIKTRGQQVTLRCSSQSGHNTVSWYQQALGQGPQFIFQYYREEENGRGNFPPRFSGLQFPNYSSELNVNALELDDSALYLCASSLSSGAYNEQFFGPGTRLTVL.

This clone was counted only a few times. V gene TRBV30 combines with J gene TRBJ2-2; D remains ambiguous. The CDR3 totals 15 residues. The ends were cut back, 2 bases at V and 4 bases at J, with 14 bases in the middle. Germline values: CDR1 GTSNPN, CDR2 SVGIG (reference sequence). The CDR3 region has the DNA TGTGCCTGGAGTAATTATAGGGTATTCACCGGGGAGCTGTTTTTT. Translating gives CAWSNYRVFTGELFF. Full variable domain (rest looked up from reference TRBV30 and TRBJ2-2): SQTIHQWPATLVQPVGSPLSLECTVEGTSNPNLYWYRQAAGRGLQLLFYSVGIGQISSEVPQNLSASRPQDRQFILSSKKLLLSDSGFYLCAWSNYRVFTGELFFGEGSRLTVL.

This clone was observed a single time. This sequence joins TRBV5-1 and TRBJ1-3; the match to TRBD1 covers 8 bases. Unmatched junction bases numbered 6, after V lost 4 bases and J lost 0 bases. This CDR3 has 16 amino acids. Germline CDR1 SGHRS, CDR2 YFSETQ. CDR3 region: CASSLRTGSSGNTIYF. Here the CDR3 DNA reads TGCGCCAGCAGCCTACGGACAGGGAGCTCTGGAAACACCATATATTTT.

The rearrangement links TRBV29-1 to TRBJ2-1; the D is unclear. Germline CDR1 reads SQVTM; CDR2 reads ANQGSEA. The V gene lost 6 bases and the J gene lost 0 bases, with 12 bases spanning the gap. The CDR3 totals 14 residues. CDR3 DNA sequence: TGCAGCGTACCCCGGGTGAGCTCCTACAATGAGCAGTTCTTC. Its protein product is CSVPRVSSYNEQFF.

This chain connects TRBV13 to TRBJ2-1, with 10 bases matching TRBD2. CDR3 length: 15 residues. Losses at the gene ends were 3 bases for V and 6 bases for J; bases not matched to a gene: 5. Germline CDR1 reads PRHDT; CDR2 reads FYEKMQ (reference sequence). The CDR3 sequence: CASSFLTSGVNEQFF. The DNA of the CDR3 is TGTGCCAGCAGCTTTCTCACTAGCGGGGTCAATGAGCAGTTCTTC.

V usage is TRBV7-2 and J usage is TRBJ1-3, with TRBD1 matching 7 bases. The trim removed 3 bases at V and 7 bases at J, leaving 9 bases unmatched. The CDR3 totals 15 residues. CDR1 and CDR2 from the germline V gene are SGHTA and FQGNSA. The CDR3 sequence is CASSFSDQGGNTIYF. Here the CDR3 DNA reads TGTGCCAGCAGCTTTTCTGATCAGGGGGGCAACACCATATATTTT.